Listed below are T cell receptor beta chains from one sample, sequenced in a study of Ad26.COV2.S vaccination and SARS-CoV-2 variants. The method was immunoSEQ multiplex PCR; TCRdb's version includes in-frame clones alone and lacks a portion of them. The sample shows fewer than 55,000 clones, roughly four fifths of them seen only once. The sequenced sample was peripheral blood, obtained after recovery from COVID-19. These receptors came from a human donor who had recovered from COVID-19. The CDR3 runs from the conserved cysteine through the conserved F or W. Fields, in order: CDR3 DNA, CDR3 protein, D gene, V gene, clone size, J gene. D genes are given only for firm matches. Expanded clones are given a class, and other clones once, few, many or no size at all.

TGTGCCAGCAGGGAAGGTGGTCCCTATGGCTACACCTTC CASREGGPYGYTF - TRBV7-9 - TRBJ1-2
TGTGCCAGCAGCTTACTTAGGGGGGATTCACCCCTCCACTTT CASSLLRGDSPLHF - TRBV11-2 - TRBJ1-6
TGTGCCAGCAGCGTCGATAGCGGGGGGCGGTCTGAGCAGTTCTTC CASSVDSGGRSEQFF TRBD2 TRBV9 - TRBJ2-1
TGTGCCAGCAGCTTGGGACAGAAATATCAGCCCCAGCATTTT CASSLGQKYQPQHF - TRBV5-6 - TRBJ1-5
TGTGCCAGTAGTCTTTCAGGGTCAACCACTGAAGCTTTCTTT CASSLSGSTTEAFF - TRBV19 - TRBJ1-1
TGTGCCAGCAGTGAGGGGAGACAGAGGGCTGAAGCTTTCTTT CASSEGRQRAEAFF - TRBV2 - TRBJ1-1
TGCGCCAGCAGCTTGAACCCTGGACTAGCGGGAGTGAGTACCCTTGATACAGATACGCAGTATTTT CASSLNPGLAGVSTLDTDTQYF TRBD2 TRBV5-1 once TRBJ2-3
TGCGCCAGCAGCCCCGAGGGGCAGGGAGCGGATACGCAGTATTTT CASSPEGQGADTQYF - TRBV4-1 - TRBJ2-3
TGCAGTGCACCGACAACTGGGGAGCTGTTTTTT CSAPTTGELFF - TRBV20-1 - TRBJ2-2
TGTGCCAGCAGCCTTTTTATGGAGACAGGGCTATACGAGCAGTACTTC CASSLFMETGLYEQYF TRBD1 TRBV5-5 - TRBJ2-7
TGTGCCAGCAGCGTGGCCCGGGGGGGCCTAGGAACAGATACGCAGTATTTT CASSVARGGLGTDTQYF TRBD2 TRBV9 - TRBJ2-3
TGTGCCAGTAGTATACTGCAGGCTTATGGCTACACCTTC CASSILQAYGYTF - TRBV19 few TRBJ1-2
TGCGCCAGCCATACTCCGGACCCCTATCGCTACACCTTC CASHTPDPYRYTF - TRBV5-1 once TRBJ1-2
TGTGCCAGCACCCACCCCGCGGGGGGCTTGGAGACCCAGTACTTC CASTHPAGGLETQYF TRBD2 TRBV6-5 - TRBJ2-5
TGTGCCAGCAGCCCAACAACAGTCGGGAACCCCCGGGCTTTCTTT CASSPTTVGNPRAFF - TRBV28 - TRBJ1-1
TGCGCCAGCAGCTCCTTTACACCAACGGGCTACACCTTC CASSSFTPTGYTF - TRBV5-1 - TRBJ1-2
TGTGCCAGCTCACCACCGATCCGGACAGGGGGGAAAACTGAAGCTTTCTTT CASSPPIRTGGKTEAFF TRBD1 TRBV18 - TRBJ1-1
TGTGCCACCAGTGATCCCTTAGGTTCCTCTTATGGCTACACCTTC CATSDPLGSSYGYTF - TRBV24-1 - TRBJ1-2
TGTGCCAGCAGTGAACCGTGGGGGCGAGGCACTGAAGCTTTCTTT CASSEPWGRGTEAFF - TRBV6-1 - TRBJ1-1
TGCAGCGTCAAGACAGGGGCGTACAATGAGCAGTTCTTC CSVKTGAYNEQFF TRBD1 TRBV29-1 once TRBJ2-1
TGTGCCAGCAGCTCGATTCAGGGGTTAGAGACCCAGTACTTC CASSSIQGLETQYF - TRBV5-4 - TRBJ2-5
TGTGCCAGCAGTGGGGTCTACGAGCAGTACTTC CASSGVYEQYF - TRBV6-4 few TRBJ2-7